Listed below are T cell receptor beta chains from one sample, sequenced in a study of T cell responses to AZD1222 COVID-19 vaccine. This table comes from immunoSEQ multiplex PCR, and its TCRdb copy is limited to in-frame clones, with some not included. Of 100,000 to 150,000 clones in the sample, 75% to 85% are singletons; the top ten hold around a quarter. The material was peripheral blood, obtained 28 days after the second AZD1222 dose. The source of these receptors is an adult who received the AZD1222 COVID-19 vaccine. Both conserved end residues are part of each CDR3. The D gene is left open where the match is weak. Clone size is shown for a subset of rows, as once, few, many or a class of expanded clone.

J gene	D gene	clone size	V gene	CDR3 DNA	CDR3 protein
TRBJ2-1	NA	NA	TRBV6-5	TGTGCCAGCAGATTCAGGGAGTCGGGCAATGAGCAGTTCTTC	CASRFRESGNEQFF
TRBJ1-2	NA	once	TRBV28	TGTGCCAGCAGTTCCTACTCAGGATTCTATGGCTACACCTTC	CASSSYSGFYGYTF
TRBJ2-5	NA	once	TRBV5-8	TGTGCCAGCAGCTTTTATGACCGAGAGACCCAGTACTTC	CASSFYDRETQYF
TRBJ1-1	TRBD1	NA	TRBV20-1	TGCAGTGCTAGTCGGGACAGGGAGTGGGAAGCTTTCTTT	CSASRDREWEAFF
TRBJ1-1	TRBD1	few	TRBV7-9	TGTGCCAGCAGCCCAACACAGGGACAGGCCACTGAAGCTTTCTTT	CASSPTQGQATEAFF
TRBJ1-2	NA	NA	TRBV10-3	TGTGCCATCAGTGAGGGGATAGGGTCTGGCTATGGCTACACCTTC	CAISEGIGSGYGYTF
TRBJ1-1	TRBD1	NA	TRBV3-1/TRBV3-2	TGTGCCAGCAGCCAACTTAGGGGGCGCGGGGGTGAAGCTTTCTTT	CASSQLRGRGGEAFF
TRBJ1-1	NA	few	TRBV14	TGTGCCAGCAGCCTTATGGGGGAAGGCACTGAAGCTTTCTTT	CASSLMGEGTEAFF
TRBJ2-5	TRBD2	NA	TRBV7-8	TGTGCCAGCAGGTCCCCCCTCCGCGGCGGGGGGGCTTGGGAGACCCAGTACTTC	CASRSPLRGGGAWETQYF
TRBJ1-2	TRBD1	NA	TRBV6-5	TGTGCCAGCAGTTACTCGGACAGGGGCTATGGCTACACCTTC	CASSYSDRGYGYTF
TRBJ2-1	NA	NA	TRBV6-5	TGTGCCAGCAGTTACTCGAGGCAGGTCGATGAGCAGTTCTTC	CASSYSRQVDEQFF
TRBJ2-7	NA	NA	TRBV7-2	TGTGCCAGCAGCTTTTCTGTCCTAACTGACTACGAGCAGTACTTC	CASSFSVLTDYEQYF
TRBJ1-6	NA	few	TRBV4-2	TGTGCCAGCAGCCAAGAAAGGGGGGAGAGCTCCTATAATTCACCCCTCCACTTT	CASSQERGESSYNSPLHF
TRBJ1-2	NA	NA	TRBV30	TGTGCCTGGAGTGTAACAGCTAACTATGGCTACACCTTC	CAWSVTANYGYTF
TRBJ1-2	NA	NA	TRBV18	TGTGCCAGCTCACCTCAAGGAAAAGCGGCCTATGGCTACACCTTC	CASSPQGKAAYGYTF
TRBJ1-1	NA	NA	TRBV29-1	TGCAGCGTTGAGAGGTGGGGGCGCGGGAGGACTGAAGCTTTCTTT	CSVERWGRGRTEAFF
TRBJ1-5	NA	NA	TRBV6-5	TGTGCCAGCAGTTACTCCTACAGCAATCAGCCCCAGCATTTT	CASSYSYSNQPQHF
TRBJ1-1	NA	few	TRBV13	TGTGCCAGCAGCTTAGTGAGGCTGGGGGAGGTGGACACTGAAGCTTTCTTT	CASSLVRLGEVDTEAFF
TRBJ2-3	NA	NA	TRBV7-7	TGTGCTAGCAGCTTAGACGGCACAGATACGCAGTATTTT	CASSLDGTDTQYF
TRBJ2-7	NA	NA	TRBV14	TGTGCCAGCAGCCTTCGACAGAGGGGGAACGAGCAGTACTTC	CASSLRQRGNEQYF
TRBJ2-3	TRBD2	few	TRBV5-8	TGTGCCAGCAGCTGGGGGGGTGTTAGGATCGCGCAGTATTTT	CASSWGGVRIAQYF
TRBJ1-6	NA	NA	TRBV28	TGTGCCAGCAATTCAGCGGGGGAAGCCTATAATTCACCCCTCCACTTT	CASNSAGEAYNSPLHF
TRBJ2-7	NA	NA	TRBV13	TGTGCCAGCAGCTTAGCGGGGCTGCGTCCCCACGAGCAGTACTTC	CASSLAGLRPHEQYF
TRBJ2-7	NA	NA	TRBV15	TGTGCCACCAGCAGAGGAGACTCGGCGGGAAACGAGCAGTACTTC	CATSRGDSAGNEQYF
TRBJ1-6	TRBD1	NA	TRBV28	TGTGCCAGCAGCCCCGGGACAGGGAATTCACCCCTCCACTTT	CASSPGTGNSPLHF
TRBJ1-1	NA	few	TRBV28	TGTGCCAGCAGTTCACGGGCCCGACCGGCCGCTTTCTTT	CASSSRARPAAFF
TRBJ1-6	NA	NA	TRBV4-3	TGCGCCAGCAGCCAAGATATGCAACCAGAAAATTCACCCCTCCACTTT	CASSQDMQPENSPLHF
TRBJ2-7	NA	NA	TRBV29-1	TGCAGCGTTGGAGGGGACCGCGAGCAGTACTTC	CSVGGDREQYF
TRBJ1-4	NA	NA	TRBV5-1	TGCGCCAGCAGCTTGGAGGGGGGGAGAAAGGAAAAACTGTTTTTT	CASSLEGGRKEKLFF
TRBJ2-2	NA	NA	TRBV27	TGTGCCAGCAGTTTATTGGGCCCCGGCCGTAGGACAACCCAAAACGAGGACACCGGGGAGCTGTTTTTT	CASSLLGPGRRTTQNEDTGELFF
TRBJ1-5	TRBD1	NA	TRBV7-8	TGTGCCAGCAGCTTTGGACAGGGAGGGGATCAGCCCCAGCATTTT	CASSFGQGGDQPQHF
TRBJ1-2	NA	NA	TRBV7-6	TGTGCCAGCAGCTTAGTACCAGGAGGGTACGGGGTCGGTGGGGGCTACACCTTC	CASSLVPGGYGVGGGYTF
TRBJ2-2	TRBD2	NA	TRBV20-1	TGCAGTGCTAGTCCCTTAGCGGGGGGAGGGACCGGGGAGCTGTTTTTT	CSASPLAGGGTGELFF
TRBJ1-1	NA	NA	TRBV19	TGTGCCAGTAGTCCCCAGGGGTACACTGAAGCTTTCTTT	CASSPQGYTEAFF
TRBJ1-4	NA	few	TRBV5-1	TGCGCCAGCAGCTTAGACGGACTGCTTAATGAAAAACTGTTTTTT	CASSLDGLLNEKLFF
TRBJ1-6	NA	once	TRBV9	TGTGCCAGCAGCGTACTTCCGAGTATTGATTCACCCCTCCACTTT	CASSVLPSIDSPLHF
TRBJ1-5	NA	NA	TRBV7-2	TGTGCCAGCAGCTTAGTCGTCAGCAATCAGCCCCAGCATTTT	CASSLVVSNQPQHF
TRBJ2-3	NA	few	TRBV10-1	TGCGCCAGCAGTGAGTCGGCACTGCGAGAACAGGGAGTCCCAGATACGCAGTATTTT	CASSESALREQGVPDTQYF
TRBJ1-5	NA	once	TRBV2	TGTGCCAGCAGAAGAGGGGATTACGGGCAGCCCCAGCATTTT	CASRRGDYGQPQHF
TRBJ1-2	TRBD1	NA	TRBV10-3	TGTGCCATTTCGGGACAGGGCGACTATGGCTACACCTTC	CAISGQGDYGYTF
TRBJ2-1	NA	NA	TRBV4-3	TGCGCCAGCAGCCGAGCGGGCCCCTCCTACAATGAGCAGTTCTTC	CASSRAGPSYNEQFF